This entry lists 30 T cell receptor beta chains sequenced from one sample in a study of Tregs in tolerant kidney transplant recipients. No antigen has been assigned to these receptors. Here immunoSEQ multiplex PCR was the method, and the copy in TCRdb shows in-frame clones only, minus some. This sample has approximately 1,300 clones; less than 55% occur once, and the top ten carry 24%. Input material: Tregs from blood cultured with allogeneic cells. The receptors shown here come from a human donor in good health.

The rearrangement uses TRBV15 and TRBJ2-5; weak D call: TRBD2 (6 bases). The CDR3 has 14 residues. V lost 1 base and J 4 bases, leaving 10 bases between the germline ends. CDR1 LNHNV and CDR2 YYDKDF come from the germline V gene (reference sequence). CDR3 region: CATSRGLVRETQYF. CDR3 in DNA: TGTGCCACCAGCAGAGGACTAGTTCGAGAGACCCAGTACTTC.

This clone ranks as medium-sized. The V and J genes are TRBV9 and TRBJ2-3; 11 positions match TRBD2. J was trimmed by 8 bases and V by 4 bases; bases with no gene match: 15. This CDR3 spans 17 amino acids. Germline V CDR1 and CDR2: SGDLS, YYNGEE. CDR3 amino acids: CASSPDLSGGARSTQYF. CDR3 bases: TGTGCCAGCAGCCCAGACCTTAGCGGGGGGGCCCGGTCTACGCAGTATTTT.

The rearrangement joins TRBV6-6 to TRBJ2-3; D call uncertain. Trimming left V 6 bases short and J 4 bases short, with 5 bases between. Germline CDR1 reads MNHNY; CDR2 reads SVGAGI (reference sequence). CDR3 length equals 11 residues. The CDR3 DNA reads as TGTGCCAGCAGGACGCCAGATACGCAGTATTTT. Protein: CASRTPDTQYF.

This clone has more than one count but fewer than ten. The chain has TRBV4-2 and TRBJ1-2; D unclear. Between the trimmed V and J ends, which lost 4 bases and 3 bases, there was a span of 6 bases. The CDR3 consists of 12 residues. Germline assignment: CDR1 LGHNA and CDR2 YNFKEQ. Here the CDR3 reads CASSREDYGYTF. CDR3 nucleotide sequence: TGTGCCAGCAGCCGGGAGGACTATGGCTACACCTTC.

There are a few counts of this clone. V gene TRBV6-5 combines with J gene TRBJ2-7; 11 bases are shared with TRBD2. Unmatched junction bases numbered 3, after V lost 6 bases and J lost 2 bases. The CDR3 is 14 residues long. CDR1 MNHEY and CDR2 SVGAGI come from the germline V gene. The CDR3 DNA is TGTGCCAGCAGCAGACTAGCGGGACCCTACGAGCAGTACTTC. This translates into CASSRLAGPYEQYF.

This clone was counted a few times. The chain employs TRBV19 and TRBJ2-7; a weak D match, TRBD1 (7 bases). The V end was cut by 5 bases, the J end by 5 bases, with 22 bases between. The CDR3 contains 16 residues. Looked up from germline, CDR1 is LNHDA and CDR2 is SQIVND (reference sequence). The CDR3, as DNA: TGTGCCAGTAGTCCACACCACAGGGGCGGAGGGGACGAGCAGTACTTC. This codes for CASSPHHRGGGDEQYF.

This clone occurred once. CDR3 protein: CATSRDANSGNTIYF. The CDR3 region has the DNA TGTGCCACCAGCAGAGACGCCAACTCTGGAAACACCATATATTTT. This chain connects TRBV15 to TRBJ1-3, with D unresolved. This CDR3 region has 15 residues. From germline, CDR1 is LNHNV and CDR2 YYDKDF (reference sequence). Trimming pared 0 bases from V and 0 bases from J, leaving 6 bases between. Full variable domain (rest looked up from reference TRBV15 and TRBJ1-3): DAMVIQNPRYQVTQFGKPVTLSCSQTLNHNVMYWYQQKSSQAPKLLFHYYDKDFNNEADTPDNFQSRRPNTSFCFLDIRSPGLGDTAMYLCATSRDANSGNTIYFGEGSWLTVV.

This rearrangement joins TRBV15 to TRBJ2-3, with D perhaps being TRBD1 or TRBD2 (5 bases each). Trimming took 0 bases from V and 0 from J, leaving 7 bases between them. There are 15 residues in the CDR3. The germline CDR1 and CDR2 sequences are LNHNV and YYDKDF (reference sequence). The DNA for the CDR3 is TGTGCCACCAGCAGAGACGGGGCGAGCACAGATACGCAGTATTTT. Its protein is CATSRDGASTDTQYF.

This clone was detected only a few times. J is TRBJ2-7 and V is TRBV6-4, with D uncertain. The CDR3 runs to 11 residues. Trimming left V 5 bases short and J 5 bases short, with 7 bases between. Germline V lookup: CDR1 MRHNA, CDR2 SNTAGT. The CDR3 here is CASSYGHEQYF. CDR3 nucleotide sequence: TGTGCCAGCAGTTACGGGCACGAGCAGTACTTC.

This clone was detected only a few times. The chain links TRBV30 to TRBJ2-2; no clear D gene. Germline CDR1 GTSNPN, CDR2 SVGIG (reference sequence). V was trimmed by 0 bases and J by 1 base, leaving 3 bases between them. CDR3 length: 13 amino acids. CDR3 sequence: CAWSVGNTGELFF. The DNA for the CDR3 is TGTGCCTGGAGTGTAGGGAACACCGGGGAGCTGTTTTTT.

The chain recombines TRBV11-1 with TRBJ2-7; 7 nucleotides match TRBD2. This CDR3 is 13 amino acids long. V lost 3 bases, J lost 3 bases, and 2 bases stayed unmatched. Germline V lookup: CDR1 SGHAT, CDR2 FQDESV (reference sequence). The DNA of the CDR3 is TGTGCCAGCAGCTTGGGGGAGGGCTACGAGCAGTACTTC. This sequence encodes CASSLGEGYEQYF. Drawing the rest from reference TRBV11-1 and TRBJ2-7, the complete variable domain is EAEVAQSPRYKITEKSQAVAFWCDPISGHATLYWYRQILGQGPELLVQFQDESVVDDSQLPKDRFSAERLKGVDSTLKIQPAELGDSAMYLCASSLGEGYEQYFGPGTRLTVT.

About this clone: One end of the junction varies from germline; a read error may be responsible. CDR3 coding DNA: TGCAGTGCTAGGGGTGATAAGCAGTATTTT. Protein sequence: CSARGDKQYF. V gene TRBV20-1 combines with J gene TRBJ2-3; D uncertain. There are 10 residues in the CDR3. Germline V gene data show CDR1 as DFQATT and CDR2 as SNEGSKA (reference sequence).

A note on this clone: A far larger clone is just one base off, so this is likely a read error. The rearrangement joins TRBV5-4 to TRBJ2-3, with 9 nucleotides matching TRBD2. The germline gives CDR1 SGHNT, CDR2 YYREEE (reference sequence). J was trimmed by 4 bases and V by 2 bases; bases with no gene match: 11. The CDR3 is 17 residues long. The CDR3 reads CASSLLTRGGGPDTQYF. In DNA, the CDR3 is TGTGCCAGCAGCTTATTAACTCGCGGGGGGGGGCCAGATACGCAGTATTTT. The full variable domain, in which reference TRBV5-4 and TRBJ2-3 provide the parts outside the CDR3, is ETGVTQSPTHLIKTRGQQVTLRCSSQSGHNTVSWYQQALGQGPQFIFQYYREEENGRGNFPPRFSGLQFPNYSSELNVNALELDDSALYLCASSLLTRGGGPDTQYFGPGTRLTVL.

The J gene is TRBJ2-6, the V gene TRBV7-8; D uncertain. Trimming shortened V by 5 bases and J by 0 bases, and 8 bases separated the two germline ends. This CDR3 is 15 amino acids long. Germline V gene sequence: CDR1 SGHVS, CDR2 FQNEAQ. The CDR3 sequence is CASSEQPSGANVLTF. The CDR3 region has the DNA TGTGCCAGCAGCGAACAGCCCTCTGGGGCCAACGTCCTGACTTTC.

In its sample, this clone ranks as medium-sized. This chain links TRBV28 with TRBJ2-7; 8 bases agree with TRBD2. V dropped 4 bases and J dropped 6; count of bases not matched to a gene: 8. The CDR3 is 14 amino acids. The germline V gene encodes CDR1 MDHEN and CDR2 SYDVKM. CDR3 coding DNA: TGTGCCAGCAGTTGGTTCGGGGGGGCCGCCGAGCAGTACTTC. Translating gives CASSWFGGAAEQYF.

This clone is categorized as medium-sized (0.01 to 0.1%). The chain is built from TRBV10-3 and TRBJ1-2; possible D gene TRBD1, 5 bases. Germline assignment: CDR1 ENHRY and CDR2 SYGVKD. Trimming shortened V by 3 bases and J by 4 bases, and 12 bases separated the two germline ends. The length of the CDR3 is 14 residues. The CDR3 DNA sequence: TGTGCCATCAGTGATCAGGGATTCTCCTATGGCTACACCTTC. Translating gives CAISDQGFSYGYTF.

This clone counts as medium-sized. The chain is built from TRBV7-6 and TRBJ1-3; no reliable D call. Germline V gene sequence: CDR1 SGHVS, CDR2 FNYEAQ. V was trimmed by 5 bases and J by 4 bases, leaving 21 bases between them. The CDR3 totals 17 residues. The DNA for the CDR3 is TGTGCCAGCAGCCCCGCCGAGCCCACAGCCTACGGAAACACCATATATTTT. The encoded protein is CASSPAEPTAYGNTIYF.

CDR3 coding DNA: TGTGCCAGCAGCCCTACAGGGGGTACACCCCTCCACTTT. It codes for CASSPTGGTPLHF. This rearrangement joins TRBV7-2 to TRBJ1-6, with 8 nucleotides matching TRBD1. The CDR3 covers 13 residues. V lost 5 bases to trimming and J lost 11 bases; unmatched junction nucleotides: 5. Germline-derived CDR1 and CDR2 are SGHTA and FQGNSA.

The rearrangement uses TRBV11-2 and TRBJ2-7; no clear D. This CDR3 spans 14 amino acids. Between the trimmed V and J ends, which lost 5 bases and 1 base, there was a span of 12 bases. In germline, CDR1 is SGHAT, CDR2 FQNNGV. CDR3 residues: CASSPISGSYEQYF. The CDR3 DNA sequence: TGTGCCAGCAGCCCGATTTCCGGTTCCTACGAGCAGTACTTC.

The chain recombines TRBV30 with TRBJ1-6; D ambiguous. Trimming took 0 bases from V and 9 from J, leaving 6 bases between them. Germline lookup yields CDR1 GTSNPN and CDR2 SVGIG (reference sequence). The CDR3 contains 12 residues. CDR3 DNA sequence: TGTGCCTGGAGTGTACGGAGTTCACCCCTCCACTTT. Protein sequence: CAWSVRSSPLHF.

Comments on this clone: A single base is all that separates this from a far larger clone, so a read error is likely. Other DNA sequences within the sample encode an identical CDR3. V and J are TRBV4-1 and TRBJ1-2; D not certain. There are 15 residues in the CDR3. Trimming left V 6 bases short and J 8 bases short, with 22 bases between. The V gene's germline CDR1 is MGHRA and CDR2 YSYEKL. The CDR3 is CASSPRTRTLGGYTF. Here the CDR3 DNA reads TGCGCCAGCAGTCCTCGGACGAGAACTCTGGGGGGCTACACCTTC.

The chain recombines TRBV29-1 with TRBJ1-1; 8 bases are shared with TRBD1. Germline V gene lookup returns CDR1 SQVTM and CDR2 ANQGSEA. The CDR3 has 16 residues. Losses at the gene ends were 6 bases for V and 0 bases for J; bases not matched to a gene: 12. The CDR3 is CSVLLQGAPMNTEAFF. CDR3 DNA sequence: TGCAGCGTCCTTCTCCAGGGGGCCCCAATGAACACTGAAGCTTTCTTT.

The chain links TRBV7-6 to TRBJ2-7, with 7 positions matching TRBD2. The V gene end was trimmed by 3 bases and the J gene end by 3 bases; junction bases not matched to a gene: 2. The length of the CDR3 is 13 residues. Germline assignment: CDR1 SGHVS and CDR2 FNYEAQ. Here the CDR3 reads CASSLGEGYEQYF. For the CDR3, the DNA is TGTGCCAGCAGCTTGGGGGAGGGCTACGAGCAGTACTTC.

The chain recombines TRBV6-9 with TRBJ1-4; D not resolved. In germline, CDR1 is MNHGY, CDR2 SVAAGI. V dropped 3 bases and J dropped 8 bases, with 16 bases sitting between them. The CDR3 covers 15 residues. The CDR3 DNA follows: TGTGCCAGCAGTTACTCGGGGATAGGCGCGGAAAAACTGTTTTTT. This gives the protein CASSYSGIGAEKLFF.

DNA for the CDR3: TGTGCCAGCAGTGGCGGGGGCGGCTACACCTTC. It codes for CASSGGGGYTF. The chain combines TRBV6-1 with TRBJ1-2; a possible D gene is TRBD1 (6 bases). Germline loops: CDR1 MNHNS, CDR2 SASEGT. V was clipped by 4 bases and J by 8 bases, with 8 bases between them. The CDR3 consists of 11 residues.

The chain links TRBV5-1 to TRBJ2-5; 7 bases line up with TRBD2. Germline trimming cut 1 base from V and 1 base from J; bases unmatched to any gene: 1. The CDR3 totals 14 residues. From germline, CDR1 is SGHRS and CDR2 YFSETQ. CDR3 coding DNA: TGCGCCAGCAGCTTGACTAGCGCCCAAGAGACCCAGTACTTC. Residues: CASSLTSAQETQYF.

The chain couples TRBV7-9 to TRBJ2-3; the match to TRBD2 covers 8 bases. The junction had 2 bases not matched to a gene; V was cut back by 6 bases and J by 0 bases. In germline, CDR1 is SEHNR, CDR2 FQNEAQ (reference sequence). The CDR3 totals 14 residues. The CDR3 sequence: CASRSSGSTDTQYF. The CDR3 coding sequence is TGTGCCAGCAGGTCTAGCGGGAGCACAGATACGCAGTATTTT.

This clone was seen a few times. This chain uses TRBV18 with TRBJ1-1; no definite D call. V was pared by 1 base and J by 0 bases, with 3 bases between. The CDR3 contains 13 residues. CDR1 is KGHSH and CDR2 is LQKENI in the germline V gene. The CDR3: CASSPRVNTEAFF. The CDR3 DNA sequence: TGTGCCAGCTCACCACGAGTGAACACTGAAGCTTTCTTT.

The genes are TRBV7-3 and TRBJ2-1, with TRBD2 as a possible D gene (6 bases). The germline V and J ends were trimmed by 2 bases and 10 bases, with 15 bases remaining between them. The germline V gene encodes CDR1 SGHTA and CDR2 FQGTGA. CDR3 size: 14 residues. The CDR3 loop is CASSLGHSAGEQFF. As DNA, the CDR3 is TGTGCCAGCAGCTTAGGGCATAGCGCGGGGGAGCAGTTCTTC.

The chain is built from TRBV6-5 and TRBJ1-2, with no clear D. V was shortened by 7 bases and J by 1 base, with 16 bases between the two germline ends. Per the germline V gene, CDR1 is MNHEY and CDR2 is SVGAGI. The CDR3 covers 15 residues. The CDR3 sequence: CASKEQPAFNYGYTF. The DNA for the CDR3 is TGTGCCAGCAAGGAGCAGCCAGCTTTTAACTATGGCTACACCTTC.